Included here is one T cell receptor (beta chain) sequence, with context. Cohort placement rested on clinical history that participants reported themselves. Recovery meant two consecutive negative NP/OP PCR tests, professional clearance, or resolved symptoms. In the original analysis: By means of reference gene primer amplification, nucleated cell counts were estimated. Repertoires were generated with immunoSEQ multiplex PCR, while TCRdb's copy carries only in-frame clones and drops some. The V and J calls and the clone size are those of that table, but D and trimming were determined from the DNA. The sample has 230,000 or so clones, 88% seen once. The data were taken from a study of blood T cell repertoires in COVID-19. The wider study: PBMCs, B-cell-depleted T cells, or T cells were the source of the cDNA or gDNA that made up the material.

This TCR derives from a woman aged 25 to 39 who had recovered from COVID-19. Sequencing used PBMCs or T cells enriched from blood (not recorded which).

CDR3 amino acids: CASSLQAGYYEQYF. In DNA, the CDR3 is TGTGCCAGCAGCTTACAGGCGGGGTACTACGAGCAGTACTTC. The J gene is TRBJ2-7, the V gene TRBV7-2; D perhaps matches TRBD2 (6 bases). Trimming removed 2 bases from V and 3 bases from J, with 11 bases in between. CDR1 is SGHTA, CDR2 FQGNSA, per germline. The CDR3 consists of 14 residues.